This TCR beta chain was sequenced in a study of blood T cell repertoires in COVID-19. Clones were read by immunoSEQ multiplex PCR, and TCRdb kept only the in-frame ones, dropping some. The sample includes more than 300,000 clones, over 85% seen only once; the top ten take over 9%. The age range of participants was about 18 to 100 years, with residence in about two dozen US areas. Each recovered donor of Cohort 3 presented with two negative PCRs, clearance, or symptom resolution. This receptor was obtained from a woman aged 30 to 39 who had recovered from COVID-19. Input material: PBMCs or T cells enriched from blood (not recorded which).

CDR3 sequence reads: CASSPGIAYGYTF. CDR3 bases: TGTGCCAGTAGCCCCGGGATAGCGTATGGCTACACCTTC. The V call is TRBV19, the J call TRBJ1-2; no firm D call. Germline V CDR1 and CDR2: LNHDA, SQIVND (reference sequence). The CDR3 consists of 13 residues. Trimming cost V 6 bases and J 5 bases, with 13 bases left between them.